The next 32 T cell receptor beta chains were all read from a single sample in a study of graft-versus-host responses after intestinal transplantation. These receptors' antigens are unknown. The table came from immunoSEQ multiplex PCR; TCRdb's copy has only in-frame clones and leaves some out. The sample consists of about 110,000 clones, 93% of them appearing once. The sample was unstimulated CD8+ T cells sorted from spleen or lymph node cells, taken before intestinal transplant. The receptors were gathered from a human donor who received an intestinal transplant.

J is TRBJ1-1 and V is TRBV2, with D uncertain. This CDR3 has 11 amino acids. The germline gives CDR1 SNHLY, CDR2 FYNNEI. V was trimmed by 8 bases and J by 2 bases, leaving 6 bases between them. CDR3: CASHLNTEAFF. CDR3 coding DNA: TGTGCCAGCCATCTAAACACTGAAGCTTTCTTT. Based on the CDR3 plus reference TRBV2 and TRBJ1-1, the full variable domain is EPEVTQTPSHQVTQMGQEVILRCVPISNHLYFYWYRQILGQKVEFLVSFYNNEISEKSEIFDDQFSVERPDGSNFTLKIRSTKLEDSAMYFCASHLNTEAFFGQGTRLTVV.

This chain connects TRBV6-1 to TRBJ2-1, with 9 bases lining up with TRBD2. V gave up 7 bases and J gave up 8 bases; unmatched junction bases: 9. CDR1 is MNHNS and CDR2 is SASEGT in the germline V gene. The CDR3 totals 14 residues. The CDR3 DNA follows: TGTGCCAGCAAGCGCGGGAGGGGTAGCGATGAGCAGTTCTTC. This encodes CASKRGRGSDEQFF.

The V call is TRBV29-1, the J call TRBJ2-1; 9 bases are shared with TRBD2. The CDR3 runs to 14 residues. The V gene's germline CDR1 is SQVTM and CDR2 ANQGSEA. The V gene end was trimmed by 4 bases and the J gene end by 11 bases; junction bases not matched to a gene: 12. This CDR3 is CSVAVGAGGSQQFF. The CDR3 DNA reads TGCAGCGTTGCGGTTGGAGCGGGAGGTTCCCAGCAGTTCTTC.

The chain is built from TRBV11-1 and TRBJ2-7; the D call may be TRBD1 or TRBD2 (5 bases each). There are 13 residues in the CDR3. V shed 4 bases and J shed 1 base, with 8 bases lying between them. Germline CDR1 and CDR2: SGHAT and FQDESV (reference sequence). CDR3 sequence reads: CASSWGKSYEQYF. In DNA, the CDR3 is TGTGCCAGCAGCTGGGGGAAGTCCTACGAGCAGTACTTC.

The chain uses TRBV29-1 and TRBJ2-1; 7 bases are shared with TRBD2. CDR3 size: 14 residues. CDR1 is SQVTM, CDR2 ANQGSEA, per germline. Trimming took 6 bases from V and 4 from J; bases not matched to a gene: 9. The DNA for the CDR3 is TGCAGCGTACCTCGTGGCGGGAGATACAATGAGCAGTTCTTC. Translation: CSVPRGGRYNEQFF.

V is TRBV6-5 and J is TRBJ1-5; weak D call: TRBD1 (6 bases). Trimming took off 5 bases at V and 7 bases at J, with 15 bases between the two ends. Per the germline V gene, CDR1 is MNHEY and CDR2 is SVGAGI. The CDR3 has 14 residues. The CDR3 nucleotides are TGTGCCAGCAGTGAGTTGGGGGGCGGGCAGCCCCAGCATTTT. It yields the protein CASSELGGGQPQHF.

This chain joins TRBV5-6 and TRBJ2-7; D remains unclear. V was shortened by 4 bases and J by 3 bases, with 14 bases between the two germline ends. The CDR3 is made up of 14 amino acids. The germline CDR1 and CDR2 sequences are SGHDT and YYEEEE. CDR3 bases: TGTGCCAGCAGCATGGGTGACATAATCTACGAGCAGTACTTC. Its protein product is CASSMGDIIYEQYF.

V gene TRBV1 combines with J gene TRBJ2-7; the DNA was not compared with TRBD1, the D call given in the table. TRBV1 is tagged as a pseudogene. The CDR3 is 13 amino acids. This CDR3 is CTSSRDRTYEQYF. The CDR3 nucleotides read TGCACCAGCAGCCGGGACAGGACCTACGAGCAGTACTTC.

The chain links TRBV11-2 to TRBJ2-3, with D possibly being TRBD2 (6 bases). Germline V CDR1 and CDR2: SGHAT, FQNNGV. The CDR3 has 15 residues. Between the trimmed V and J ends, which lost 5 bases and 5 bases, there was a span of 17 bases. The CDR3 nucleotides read TGTGCCAGCAGCACAGCGGCACAGCGGGTAGATACGCAGTATTTT. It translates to CASSTAAQRVDTQYF.

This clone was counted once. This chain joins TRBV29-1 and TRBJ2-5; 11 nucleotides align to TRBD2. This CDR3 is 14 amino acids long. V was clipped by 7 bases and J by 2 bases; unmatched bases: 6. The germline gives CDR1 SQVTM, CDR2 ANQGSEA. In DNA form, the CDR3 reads TGCAGCGCGGGACTAGCGGTTCTTCAAGAGACCCAGTACTTC. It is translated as CSAGLAVLQETQYF.

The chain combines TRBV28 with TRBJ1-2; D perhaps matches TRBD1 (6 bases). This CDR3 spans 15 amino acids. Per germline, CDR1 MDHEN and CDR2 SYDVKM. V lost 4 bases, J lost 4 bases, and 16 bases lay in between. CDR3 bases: TGTGCCAGCAGTTCAGAACCCCAAGGGGGCTATGGCTACACCTTC. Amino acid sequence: CASSSEPQGGYGYTF.

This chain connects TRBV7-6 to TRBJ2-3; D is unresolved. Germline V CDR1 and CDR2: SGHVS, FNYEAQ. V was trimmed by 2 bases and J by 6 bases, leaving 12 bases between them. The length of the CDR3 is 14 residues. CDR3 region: CASSLPLATDTQYF. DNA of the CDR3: TGTGCCAGCAGCTTACCCCTCGCGACCGATACGCAGTATTTT.

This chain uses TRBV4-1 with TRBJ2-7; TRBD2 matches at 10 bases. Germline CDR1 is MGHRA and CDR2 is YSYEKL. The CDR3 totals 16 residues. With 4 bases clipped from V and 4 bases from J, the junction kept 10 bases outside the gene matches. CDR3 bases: TGCGCCAGCAGCCTTGGTCCCACTAGCGGGATGTACGAGCAGTACTTC. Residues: CASSLGPTSGMYEQYF.

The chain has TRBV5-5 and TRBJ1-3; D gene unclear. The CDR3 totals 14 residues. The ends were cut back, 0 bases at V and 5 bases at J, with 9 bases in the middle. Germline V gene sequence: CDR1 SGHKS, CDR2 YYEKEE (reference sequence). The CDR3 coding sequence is TGTGCCAGCAGCTTGGGTAGACATAGAAACACCATATATTTT. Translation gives CASSLGRHRNTIYF. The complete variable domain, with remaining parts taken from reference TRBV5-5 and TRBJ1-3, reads DAGVTQSPTHLIKTRGQQVTLRCSPISGHKSVSWYQQVLGQGPQFIFQYYEKEERGRGNFPDRFSARQFPNYSSELNVNALLLGDSALYLCASSLGRHRNTIYFGEGSWLTVV.

CDR3 bases: TGTGCCAGCAGTTTATTGGGACAAAGGACAATACTAAATAACTATGGCTACACCTTC. Translation gives CASSLLGQRTILNNYGYTF. The chain carries TRBV28 and TRBJ1-2, with D possibly matching TRBD1 (6 bases). Trimming left V 1 base short and J 1 base short, with 22 bases between. The CDR3 spans 19 residues. Per the germline V gene, CDR1 is MDHEN and CDR2 is SYDVKM.

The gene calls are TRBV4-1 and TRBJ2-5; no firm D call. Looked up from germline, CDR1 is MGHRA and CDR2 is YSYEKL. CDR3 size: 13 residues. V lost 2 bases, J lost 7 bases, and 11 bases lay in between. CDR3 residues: CASSQTSDWTQYF. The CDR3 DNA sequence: TGCGCCAGCAGCCAAACAAGCGATTGGACCCAGTACTTC.

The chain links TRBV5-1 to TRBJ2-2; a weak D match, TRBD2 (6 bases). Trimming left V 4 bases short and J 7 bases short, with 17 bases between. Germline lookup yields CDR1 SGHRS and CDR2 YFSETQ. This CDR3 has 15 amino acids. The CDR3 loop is CASSRGGNLDGELFF. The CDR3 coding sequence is TGCGCCAGCAGCAGAGGCGGGAATCTGGACGGGGAGCTGTTTTTT.

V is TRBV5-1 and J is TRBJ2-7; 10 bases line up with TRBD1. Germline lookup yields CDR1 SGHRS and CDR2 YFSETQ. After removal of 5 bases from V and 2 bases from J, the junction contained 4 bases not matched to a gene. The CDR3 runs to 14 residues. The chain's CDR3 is CASRPGQGAYEQYF. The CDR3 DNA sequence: TGCGCCAGCAGACCCGGACAGGGGGCCTACGAGCAGTACTTC.

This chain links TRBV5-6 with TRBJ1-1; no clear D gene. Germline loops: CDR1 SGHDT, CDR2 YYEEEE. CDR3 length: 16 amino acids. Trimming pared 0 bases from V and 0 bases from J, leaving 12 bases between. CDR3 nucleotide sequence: TGTGCCAGCAGCTTGGCGGTTGGACTCATGAACACTGAAGCTTTCTTT. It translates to CASSLAVGLMNTEAFF.

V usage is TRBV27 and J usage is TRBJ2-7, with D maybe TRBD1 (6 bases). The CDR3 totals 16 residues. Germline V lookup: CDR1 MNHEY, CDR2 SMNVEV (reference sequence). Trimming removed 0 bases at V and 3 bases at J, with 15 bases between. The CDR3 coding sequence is TGTGCCAGCAGTTTATCTTCGGGACACTTCTTCTACGAGCAGTACTTC. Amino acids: CASSLSSGHFFYEQYF.

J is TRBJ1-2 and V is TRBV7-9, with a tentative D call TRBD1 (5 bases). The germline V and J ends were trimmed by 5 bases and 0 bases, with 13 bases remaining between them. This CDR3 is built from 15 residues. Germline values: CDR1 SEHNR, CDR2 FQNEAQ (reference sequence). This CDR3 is CASSLGTFTNYGYTF. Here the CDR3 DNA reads TGTGCCAGCAGCCTAGGGACGTTTACTAACTATGGCTACACCTTC.

CDR3 coding DNA: TGTGCCAGCAGCCTACGGGACAATTCCGACGAGCAGTACTTC. Its translation is CASSLRDNSDEQYF. This chain connects TRBV5-6 to TRBJ2-7, with D possibly TRBD1 on 6 matching bases. V shed 4 bases and J shed 5 bases, with 16 bases lying between them. The CDR3 spans 14 residues. Germline CDR1 and CDR2: SGHDT and YYEEEE.

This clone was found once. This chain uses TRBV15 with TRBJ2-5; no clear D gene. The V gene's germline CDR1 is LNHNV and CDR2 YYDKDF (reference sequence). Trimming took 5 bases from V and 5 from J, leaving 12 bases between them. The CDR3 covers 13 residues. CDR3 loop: CATSQLSYETQYF. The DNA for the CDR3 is TGTGCCACCAGCCAGCTCTCTTATGAGACCCAGTACTTC.

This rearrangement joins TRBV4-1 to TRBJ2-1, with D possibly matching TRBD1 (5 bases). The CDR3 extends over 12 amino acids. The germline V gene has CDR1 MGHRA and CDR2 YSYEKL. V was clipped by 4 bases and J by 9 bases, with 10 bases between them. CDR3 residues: CASSRTDTEQFF. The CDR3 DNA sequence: TGCGCCAGCAGCCGCACGGACACTGAGCAGTTCTTC.

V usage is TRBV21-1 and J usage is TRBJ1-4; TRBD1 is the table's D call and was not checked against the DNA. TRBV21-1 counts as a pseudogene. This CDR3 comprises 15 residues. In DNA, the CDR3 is TGTGCCAGCAGCAACCGACAGGGGTACGATGAAAAACTGTTTTTT. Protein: CASSNRQGYDEKLFF.

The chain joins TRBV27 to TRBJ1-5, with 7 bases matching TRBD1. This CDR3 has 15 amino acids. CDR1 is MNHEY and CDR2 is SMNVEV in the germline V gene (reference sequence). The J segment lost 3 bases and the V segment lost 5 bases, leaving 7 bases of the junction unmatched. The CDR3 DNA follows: TGTGCCAGCAGTACAGGGGATGGTCACAATCAGCCCCAGCATTTT. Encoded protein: CASSTGDGHNQPQHF.

CDR3 DNA: TGTGCCAGCGCAGGGGGCCCCGAAGCTTTCTTT. Residues: CASAGGPEAFF. The chain employs TRBV19 and TRBJ1-1; TRBD1 matches 8 bases. The germline gives CDR1 LNHDA, CDR2 SQIVND (reference sequence). J gave up 8 bases and V 9 bases, and 5 bases lay outside the gene matches. The CDR3 sequence is 11 residues long. The full variable domain, its missing parts supplied by reference TRBV19 and TRBJ1-1, is DGGITQSPKYLFRKEGQNVTLSCEQNLNHDAMYWYRQDPGQGLRLIYYSQIVNDFQKGDIAEGYSVSREKKESFPLTVTSAQKNPTAFYLCASAGGPEAFFGQGTRLTVV.

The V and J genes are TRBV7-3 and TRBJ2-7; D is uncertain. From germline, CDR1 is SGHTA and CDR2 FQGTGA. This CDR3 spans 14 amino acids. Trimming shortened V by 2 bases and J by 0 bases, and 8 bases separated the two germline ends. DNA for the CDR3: TGTGCCAGCAGCTTAGGACCACTCTCCTACGAGCAGTACTTC. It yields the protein CASSLGPLSYEQYF.

The CDR3 reads CSAEGFLGGREYEQYF. CDR3 in DNA: TGCAGCGCAGAGGGGTTCCTAGGCGGGAGGGAATACGAGCAGTACTTC. The V gene is TRBV29-1, the J gene TRBJ2-7; TRBD2 matches 9 bases. From germline, CDR1 is SQVTM and CDR2 ANQGSEA. The CDR3 has 16 residues. V lost 7 bases and J lost 4; bases outside the gene matches: 17.

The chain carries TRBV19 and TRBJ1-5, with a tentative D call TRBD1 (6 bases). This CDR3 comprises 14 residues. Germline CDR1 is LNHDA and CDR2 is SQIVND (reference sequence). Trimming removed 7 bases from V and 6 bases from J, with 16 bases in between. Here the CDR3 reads CASNRGGVVQPQHF. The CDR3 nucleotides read TGTGCCAGTAACCGAGGGGGGGTGGTTCAGCCCCAGCATTTT.

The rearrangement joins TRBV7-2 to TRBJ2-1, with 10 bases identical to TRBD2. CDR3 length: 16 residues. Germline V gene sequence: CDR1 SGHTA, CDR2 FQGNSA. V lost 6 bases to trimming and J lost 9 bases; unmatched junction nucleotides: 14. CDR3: CASSRGVAGGGGEQFF. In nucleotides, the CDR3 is TGTGCCAGCAGTCGGGGGGTAGCGGGAGGTGGGGGTGAGCAGTTCTTC.

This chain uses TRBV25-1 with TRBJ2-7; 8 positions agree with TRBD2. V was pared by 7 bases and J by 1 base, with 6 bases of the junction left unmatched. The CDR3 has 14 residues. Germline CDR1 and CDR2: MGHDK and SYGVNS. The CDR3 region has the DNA TGTGCCAGCAAGGGAGCGGGAGTGTCCTACGAGCAGTACTTC. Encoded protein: CASKGAGVSYEQYF.